The subject of this entry is one T cell receptor (beta chain). As yet, its antigen is unknown. This entry is derived from a study of cytomegalovirus exposure and HLA in healthy donors. Broader study findings: Later analysis showed TCR association rates varying by HLA locus, highest for DRB1 and lowest for HLA-C.

This CDR3 has 14 residues. Germline lookup yields CDR1 MNHEY and CDR2 SMNVEV (reference sequence). Unmatched junction bases numbered 0, after V lost 6 bases and J lost 0 bases. Vbeta (60) and Jbeta (13) primers were used in the PCR. The table came from immunoSEQ multiplex PCR; TCRdb's copy has only in-frame clones and leaves some out. Of more than 130,000 clones in the sample, around 83% were seen once. The sequence was obtained from a man aged 35 to 55 in good health and CMV-seropositive. The material sequenced was PBMCs. V is TRBV27 and J is TRBJ1-3; 9 positions match TRBD1. The DNA for the CDR3 is TGTGCCAGCAGGACAGGGGGCTCTGGAAACACCATATATTTT. This sequence encodes CASRTGGSGNTIYF.